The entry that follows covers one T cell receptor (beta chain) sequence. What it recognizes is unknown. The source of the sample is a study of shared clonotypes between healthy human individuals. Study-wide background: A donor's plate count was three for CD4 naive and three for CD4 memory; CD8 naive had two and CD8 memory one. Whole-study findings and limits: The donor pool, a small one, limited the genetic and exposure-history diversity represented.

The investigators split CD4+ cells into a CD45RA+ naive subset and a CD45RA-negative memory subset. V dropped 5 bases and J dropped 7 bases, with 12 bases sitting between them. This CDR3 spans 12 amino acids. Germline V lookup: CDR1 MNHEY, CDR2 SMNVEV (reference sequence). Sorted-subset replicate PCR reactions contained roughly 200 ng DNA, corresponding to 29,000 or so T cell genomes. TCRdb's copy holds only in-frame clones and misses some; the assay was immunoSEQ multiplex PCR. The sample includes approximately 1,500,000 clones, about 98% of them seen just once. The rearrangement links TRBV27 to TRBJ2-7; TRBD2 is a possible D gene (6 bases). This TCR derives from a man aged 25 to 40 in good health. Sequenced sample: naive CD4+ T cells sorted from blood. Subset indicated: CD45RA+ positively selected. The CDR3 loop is CASSRRAGEQYF. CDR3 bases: TGTGCCAGCAGTCGGAGGGCCGGGGAGCAGTACTTC.